This T cell receptor beta chain was documented in a study of blood T cell repertoires in COVID-19. Everyone who took part was roughly 18 to 100 years old, and they came from roughly 25 US areas. Participant reports of clinical history set cohort assignment. The repertoire was sequenced with immunoSEQ multiplex PCR; TCRdb's copy has only in-frame clones and lacks some. The top ten hold approximately 3.6% of the sample, which has about 150,000 clones, approximately 84% seen once. This clone was counted a few times. Per the germline V gene, CDR1 is SGHDN and CDR2 is FVKESK. The CDR3 spans 13 residues. The V end was cut by 4 bases, the J end by 0 bases, with 6 bases between.

The gene calls are TRBV14 and TRBJ1-1; D gene unclear. The receptor was derived from a woman between 50 and 59 years old with acute COVID-19. The sample taken for sequencing was PBMCs or T cells enriched from blood (not recorded which). The CDR3 nucleotides are TGTGCCAGCAGCCGGGCTTTGAACACTGAAGCTTTCTTT. Translating it yields CASSRALNTEAFF.